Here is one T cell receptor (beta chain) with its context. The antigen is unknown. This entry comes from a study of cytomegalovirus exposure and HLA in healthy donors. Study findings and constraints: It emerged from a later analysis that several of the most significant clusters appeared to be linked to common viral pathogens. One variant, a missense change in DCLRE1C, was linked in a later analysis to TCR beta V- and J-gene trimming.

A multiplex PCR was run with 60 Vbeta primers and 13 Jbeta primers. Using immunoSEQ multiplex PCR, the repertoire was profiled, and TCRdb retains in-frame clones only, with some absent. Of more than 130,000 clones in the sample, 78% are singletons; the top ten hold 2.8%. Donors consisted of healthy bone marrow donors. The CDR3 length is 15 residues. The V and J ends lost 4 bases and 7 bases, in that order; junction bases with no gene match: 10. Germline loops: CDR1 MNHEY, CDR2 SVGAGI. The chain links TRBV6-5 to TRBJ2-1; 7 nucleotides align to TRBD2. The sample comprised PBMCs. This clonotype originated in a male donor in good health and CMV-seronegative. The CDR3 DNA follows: TGTGCCAGCAGTTCGGGGGGATGGCTAGCAAATGAGCAGTTCTTC. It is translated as CASSSGGWLANEQFF.